The T cell receptor beta chain under discussion was sequenced for a study of T cell repertoires in cytomegalovirus infection. Across the whole study: It can be stated that public TCR beta signatures indicated CMV infection as well as a matching HLA type.

A single record per CDR3 protein comes from TCRdb applying MiXCR to the reads. The sample holds fewer than 300,000 distinct CDR3 sequences; about 25% are singletons and the top ten take around 13%. General observations from the study: Adding up the frequency of public TCR beta families identified people who carried CMV plus the relevant HLA. CMV-specific TCR beta clonotypes restricted by HLA-C were the ones dominating the ex vivo response.

Germline V gives CDR1 MDHEN, CDR2 SYDVKM. Trimming took 8 bases from V and 5 from J; bases not matched to a gene: 12. This CDR3 contains 15 residues. This clonotype was detected only a few times. Its antigen is as yet unknown. The TCR sequence derives from a human donor in good health (CMV status not recorded). Some clones in this sample may be carry-over from other donors' samples. The sequenced sample consisted of PBMCs. The J gene is TRBJ2-7, the V gene TRBV28; 10 bases align to TRBD1. CDR3 residues: CASASGGQGSDEQYF. CDR3 nucleotides: TGTGCCAGCGCCTCGGGGGGACAGGGGAGCGACGAGCAGTACTTC.